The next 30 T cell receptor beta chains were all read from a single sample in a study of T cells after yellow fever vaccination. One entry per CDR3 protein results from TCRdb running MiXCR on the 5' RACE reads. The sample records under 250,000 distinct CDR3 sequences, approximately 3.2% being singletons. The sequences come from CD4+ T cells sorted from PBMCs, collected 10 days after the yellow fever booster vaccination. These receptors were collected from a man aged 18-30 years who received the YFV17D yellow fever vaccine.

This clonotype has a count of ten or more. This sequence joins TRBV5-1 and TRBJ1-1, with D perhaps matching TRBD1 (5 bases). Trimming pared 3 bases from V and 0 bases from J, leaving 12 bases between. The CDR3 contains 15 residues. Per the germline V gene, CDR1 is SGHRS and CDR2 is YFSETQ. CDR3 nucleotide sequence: TGCGCCAGCAGCTGGGGGGTACCTATGAACACTGAAGCTTTCTTT. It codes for CASSWGVPMNTEAFF.

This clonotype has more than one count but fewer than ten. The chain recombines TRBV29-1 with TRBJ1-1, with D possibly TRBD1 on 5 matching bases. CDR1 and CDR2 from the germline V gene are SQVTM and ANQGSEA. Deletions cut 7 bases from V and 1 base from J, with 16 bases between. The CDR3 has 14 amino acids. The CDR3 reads CSAVRTTRNTEAFF. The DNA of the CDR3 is TGCAGCGCAGTCCGGACAACTAGGAACACTGAAGCTTTCTTT. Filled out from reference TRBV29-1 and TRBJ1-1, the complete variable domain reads SAVISQKPSRDICQRGTSLTIQCQVDSQVTMMFWYRQQPGQSLTLIATANQGSEATYESGFVIDKFPISRPNLTFSTLTVSNMSPEDSSIYLCSAVRTTRNTEAFFGQGTRLTVV.

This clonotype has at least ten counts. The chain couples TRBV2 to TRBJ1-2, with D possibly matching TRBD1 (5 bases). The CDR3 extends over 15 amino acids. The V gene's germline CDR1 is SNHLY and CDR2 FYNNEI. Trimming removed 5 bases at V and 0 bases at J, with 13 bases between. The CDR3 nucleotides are TGTGCCAGCAGTCCGACTCGACAGACTAACTATGGCTACACCTTC. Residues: CASSPTRQTNYGYTF.

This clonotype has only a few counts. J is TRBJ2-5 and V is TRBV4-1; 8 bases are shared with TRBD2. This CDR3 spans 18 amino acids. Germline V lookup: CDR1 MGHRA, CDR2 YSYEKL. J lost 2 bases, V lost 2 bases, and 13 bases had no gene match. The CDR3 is CASSQRFRGGPTQETQYF. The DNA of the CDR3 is TGCGCCAGCAGCCAACGTTTCCGGGGGGGCCCCACTCAAGAGACCCAGTACTTC.

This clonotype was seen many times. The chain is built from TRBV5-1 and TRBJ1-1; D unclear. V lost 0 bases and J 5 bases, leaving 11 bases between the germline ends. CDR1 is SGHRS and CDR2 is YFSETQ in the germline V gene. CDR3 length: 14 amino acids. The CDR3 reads CASSLEAARTEAFF. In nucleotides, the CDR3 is TGCGCCAGCAGCTTGGAGGCTGCGCGGACTGAAGCTTTCTTT.

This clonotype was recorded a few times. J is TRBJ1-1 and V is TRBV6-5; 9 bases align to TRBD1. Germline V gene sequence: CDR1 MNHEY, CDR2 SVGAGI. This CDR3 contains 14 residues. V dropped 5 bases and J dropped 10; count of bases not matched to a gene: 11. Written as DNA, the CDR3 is TGTGCCAGCAGTGCCGACAGGGGGGTTCTACGAGCTTTCTTT. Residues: CASSADRGVLRAFF.

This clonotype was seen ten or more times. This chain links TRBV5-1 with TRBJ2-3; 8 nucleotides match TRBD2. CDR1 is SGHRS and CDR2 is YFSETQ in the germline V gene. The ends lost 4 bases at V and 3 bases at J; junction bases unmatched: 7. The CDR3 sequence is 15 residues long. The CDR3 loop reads CASSAGLGGTDTQYF. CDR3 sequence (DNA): TGCGCCAGCAGCGCGGGACTAGGAGGTACAGATACGCAGTATTTT.

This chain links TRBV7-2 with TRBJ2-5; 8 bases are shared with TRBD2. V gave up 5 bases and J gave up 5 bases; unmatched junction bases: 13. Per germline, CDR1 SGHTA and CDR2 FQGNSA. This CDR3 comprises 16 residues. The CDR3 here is CASSGSAGGAWETQYF. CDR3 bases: TGTGCCAGCAGCGGAAGTGCCGGGGGGGCCTGGGAGACCCAGTACTTC.

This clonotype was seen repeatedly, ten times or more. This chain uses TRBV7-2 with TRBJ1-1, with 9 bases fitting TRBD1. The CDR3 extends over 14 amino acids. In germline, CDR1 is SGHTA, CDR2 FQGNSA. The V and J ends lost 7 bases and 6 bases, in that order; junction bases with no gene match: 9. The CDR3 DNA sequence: TGTGCCAGCACCCGACAGGGGGACGGCGCTGAAGCTTTCTTT. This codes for CASTRQGDGAEAFF.

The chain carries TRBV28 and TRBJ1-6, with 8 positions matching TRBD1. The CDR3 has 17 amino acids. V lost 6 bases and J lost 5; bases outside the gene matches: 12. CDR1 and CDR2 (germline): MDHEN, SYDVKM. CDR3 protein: CASRPTHRDRNNSPLHF. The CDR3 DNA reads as TGTGCCAGCAGGCCGACACACCGGGACAGGAATAATTCACCCCTCCACTTT.

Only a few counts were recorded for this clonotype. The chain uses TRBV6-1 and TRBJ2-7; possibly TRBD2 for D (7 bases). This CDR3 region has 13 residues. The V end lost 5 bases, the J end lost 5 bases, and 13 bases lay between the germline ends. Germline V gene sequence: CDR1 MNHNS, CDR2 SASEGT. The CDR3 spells CASSPEGGHEQYV. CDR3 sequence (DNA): TGTGCCAGCAGTCCGGAGGGGGGGCACGAGCAGTACGTC.

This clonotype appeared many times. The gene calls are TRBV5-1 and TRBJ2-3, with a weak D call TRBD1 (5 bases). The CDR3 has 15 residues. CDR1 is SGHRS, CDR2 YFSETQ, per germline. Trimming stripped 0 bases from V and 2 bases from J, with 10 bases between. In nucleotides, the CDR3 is TGCGCCAGCAGCTTGGGGGGCTCCTTCACAGATACGCAGTATTTT. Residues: CASSLGGSFTDTQYF.

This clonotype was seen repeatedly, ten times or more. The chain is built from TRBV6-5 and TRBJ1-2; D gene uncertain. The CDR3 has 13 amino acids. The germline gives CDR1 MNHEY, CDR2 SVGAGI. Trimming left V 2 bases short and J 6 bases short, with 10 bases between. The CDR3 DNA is TGTGCCAGCAGTTACCCCGGGTCCCATGGCTACACCTTC. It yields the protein CASSYPGSHGYTF.

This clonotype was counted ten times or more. CDR3 DNA sequence: TGCGCCAGCAGCGATGACACCTTCCAAGAGACCCAGTACTTC. The encoded protein is CASSDDTFQETQYF. The chain combines TRBV5-1 with TRBJ2-5; D is unresolved. The CDR3 covers 14 residues. V was trimmed by 4 bases and J by 1 base, leaving 11 bases between them. The V gene's germline CDR1 is SGHRS and CDR2 YFSETQ.

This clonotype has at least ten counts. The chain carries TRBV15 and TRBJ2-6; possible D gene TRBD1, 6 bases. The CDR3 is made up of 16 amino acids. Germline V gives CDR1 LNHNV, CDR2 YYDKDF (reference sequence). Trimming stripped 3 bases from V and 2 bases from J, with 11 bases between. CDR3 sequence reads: CATSRTGQTGANVLTF. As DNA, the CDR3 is TGTGCCACCAGCAGGACAGGCCAAACTGGGGCCAACGTCCTGACTTTC.

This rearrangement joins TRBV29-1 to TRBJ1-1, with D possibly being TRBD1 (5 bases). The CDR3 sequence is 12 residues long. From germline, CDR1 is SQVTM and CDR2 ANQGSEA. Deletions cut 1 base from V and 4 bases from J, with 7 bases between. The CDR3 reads CSVEARVTEAFF. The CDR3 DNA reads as TGCAGCGTTGAAGCCAGGGTCACTGAAGCTTTCTTT.

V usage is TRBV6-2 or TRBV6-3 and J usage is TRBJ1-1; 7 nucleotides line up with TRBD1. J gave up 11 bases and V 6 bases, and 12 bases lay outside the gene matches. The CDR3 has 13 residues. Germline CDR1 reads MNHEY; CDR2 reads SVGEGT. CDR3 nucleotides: TGTGCCAGCAGGGGGACAGTAACAAATCAGGCTTTCTTT. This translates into CASRGTVTNQAFF.

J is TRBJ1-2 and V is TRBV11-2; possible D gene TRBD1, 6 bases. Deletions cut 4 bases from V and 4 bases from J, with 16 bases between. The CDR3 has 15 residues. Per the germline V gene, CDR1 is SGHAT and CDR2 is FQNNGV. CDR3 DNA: TGTGCCAGCAGCTCCCCAGGACAGTCTTTCTATGGCTACACCTTC. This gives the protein CASSSPGQSFYGYTF.

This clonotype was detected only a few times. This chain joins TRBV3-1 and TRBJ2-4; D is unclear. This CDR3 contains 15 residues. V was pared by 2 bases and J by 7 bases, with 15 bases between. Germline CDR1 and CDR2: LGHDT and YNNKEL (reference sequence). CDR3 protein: CASSQSVLGKNIQYF. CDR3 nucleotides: TGTGCCAGCAGCCAAAGCGTTCTTGGGAAGAACATTCAGTACTTC.

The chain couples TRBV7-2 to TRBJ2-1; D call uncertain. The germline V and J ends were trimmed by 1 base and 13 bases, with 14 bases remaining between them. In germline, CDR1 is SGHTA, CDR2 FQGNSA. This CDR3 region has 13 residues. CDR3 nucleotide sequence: TGTGCCAGCAGCTTAGGCGTTGTTGCTGTCCAGTTCTTC. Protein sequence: CASSLGVVAVQFF.

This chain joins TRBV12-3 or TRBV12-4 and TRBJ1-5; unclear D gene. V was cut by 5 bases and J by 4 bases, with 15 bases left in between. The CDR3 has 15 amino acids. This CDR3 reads CASSPRFSGNQPQHF. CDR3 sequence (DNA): TGTGCCAGCAGTCCCCGTTTTTCAGGTAATCAGCCCCAGCATTTT.

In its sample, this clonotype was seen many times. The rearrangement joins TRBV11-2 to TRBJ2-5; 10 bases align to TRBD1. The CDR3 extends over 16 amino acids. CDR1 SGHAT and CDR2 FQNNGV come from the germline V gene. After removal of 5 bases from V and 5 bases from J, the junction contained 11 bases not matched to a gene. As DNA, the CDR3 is TGTGCCAGCAGCGTCGGGACAGGGGCCGTCGTGGAGACCCAGTACTTC. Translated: CASSVGTGAVVETQYF.

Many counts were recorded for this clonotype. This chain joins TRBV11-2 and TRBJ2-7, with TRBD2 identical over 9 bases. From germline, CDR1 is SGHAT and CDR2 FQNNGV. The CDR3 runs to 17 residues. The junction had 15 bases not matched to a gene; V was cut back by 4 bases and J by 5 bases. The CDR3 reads CASSSSQLAGGPNEQYV. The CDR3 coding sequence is TGTGCCAGCAGCTCCAGCCAGCTGGCGGGGGGGCCTAACGAGCAGTACGTC.

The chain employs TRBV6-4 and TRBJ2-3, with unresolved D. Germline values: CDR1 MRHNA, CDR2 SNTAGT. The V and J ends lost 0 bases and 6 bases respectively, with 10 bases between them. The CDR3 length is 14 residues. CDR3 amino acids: CASSDSSGADTQYF. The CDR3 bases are TGTGCCAGCAGTGACTCATCGGGTGCTGATACGCAGTATTTT.

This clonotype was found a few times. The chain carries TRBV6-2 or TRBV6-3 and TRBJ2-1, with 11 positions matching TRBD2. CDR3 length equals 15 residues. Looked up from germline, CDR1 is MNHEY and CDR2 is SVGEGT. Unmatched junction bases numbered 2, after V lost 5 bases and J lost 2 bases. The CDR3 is CASSIAGGTYNEQFF. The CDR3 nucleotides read TGTGCCAGCAGTATAGCGGGGGGGACCTACAATGAGCAGTTCTTC.

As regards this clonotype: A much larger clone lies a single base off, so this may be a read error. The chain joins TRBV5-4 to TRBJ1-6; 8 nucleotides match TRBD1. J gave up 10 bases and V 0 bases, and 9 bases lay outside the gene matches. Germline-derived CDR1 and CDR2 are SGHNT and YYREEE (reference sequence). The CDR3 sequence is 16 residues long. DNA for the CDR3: TGTGCCAGCAGCTTGGCCCAGGGGGCGGTTATGTCACCCCTCCACTTT. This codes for CASSLAQGAVMSPLHF. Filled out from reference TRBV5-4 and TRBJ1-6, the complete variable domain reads ETGVTQSPTHLIKTRGQQVTLRCSSQSGHNTVSWYQQALGQGPQFIFQYYREEENGRGNFPPRFSGLQFPNYSSELNVNALELDDSALYLCASSLAQGAVMSPLHFGNGTRLTVT.

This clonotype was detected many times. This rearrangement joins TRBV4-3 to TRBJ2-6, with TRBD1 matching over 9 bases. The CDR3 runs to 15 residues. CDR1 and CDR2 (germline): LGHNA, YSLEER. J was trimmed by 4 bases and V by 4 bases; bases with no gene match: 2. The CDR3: CASSRDRVGANVLTF. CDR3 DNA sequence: TGCGCCAGCAGCCGGGACAGGGTCGGGGCCAACGTCCTGACTTTC.

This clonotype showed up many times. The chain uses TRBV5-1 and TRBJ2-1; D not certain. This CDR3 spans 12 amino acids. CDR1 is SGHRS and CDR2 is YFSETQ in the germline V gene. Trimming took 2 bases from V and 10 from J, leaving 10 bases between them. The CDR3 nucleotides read TGCGCCAGCAGCTTAGAAGGGTACGAGCAGTTCTTC. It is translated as CASSLEGYEQFF.

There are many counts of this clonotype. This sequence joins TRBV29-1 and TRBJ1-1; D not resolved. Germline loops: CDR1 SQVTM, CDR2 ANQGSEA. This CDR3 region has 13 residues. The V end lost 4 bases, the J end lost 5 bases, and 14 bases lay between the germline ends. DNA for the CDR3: TGCAGCGTTGTAACAGACTTAAGGACTGAAGCTTTCTTT. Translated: CSVVTDLRTEAFF.

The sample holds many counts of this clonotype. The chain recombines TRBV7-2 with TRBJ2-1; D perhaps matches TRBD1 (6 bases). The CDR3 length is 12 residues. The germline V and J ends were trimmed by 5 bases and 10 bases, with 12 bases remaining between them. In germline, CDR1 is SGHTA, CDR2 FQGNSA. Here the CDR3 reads CASSPTGGEQFF. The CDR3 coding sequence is TGTGCCAGCAGCCCGACAGGCGGGGAGCAGTTCTTC.